This entry is about one T cell receptor beta chain. Per the study methods: Amplification with reference gene primers provided the estimates of nucleated cell counts. Produced via immunoSEQ multiplex PCR; TCRdb's table is partial and in-frame only. V and J calls and clone size are given by that table; D and trimming were obtained from the DNA. This table has approximately 280,000 clones, approximately 90% appearing once. The data originate from a study of blood T cell repertoires in COVID-19. Across the whole study: Samples taken during acute and convalescent COVID-19 were collected in the United States, Italy and Spain. The cDNA or gDNA used as material had been derived from T cells, B-cell-depleted T cells, or PBMCs.

The source is a man aged 40-49 years with acute or convalescent COVID-19. The source material was peripheral blood.

The CDR3 DNA reads TGTGCCAGCAGCCAAGGGACAGGGGCGAATCAGCCCCAGCATTTT. Encoded protein: CASSQGTGANQPQHF. The chain links TRBV7-6 to TRBJ1-5, with 10 bases matching TRBD1. The V segment lost 5 bases and the J segment 4 bases; nucleotides outside the gene matches: 5. Germline loops: CDR1 SGHVS, CDR2 FNYEAQ. CDR3 length: 15 amino acids.